This TCR beta chain was retrieved from a study of T cell responses to AZD1222 COVID-19 vaccine (dated by TCRdb to the early 2020s). Study-wide context: AZD1222 recipients given second doses at about 4 weeks or at about 12 weeks were pooled, since spike-specific TCR depth and breadth were not found to differ between the two schedules. Enrollment into the trials was organized by age into subgroups of 18-55, 56-69 and 70-plus years, and those subgroups contained roughly 150, 30 and 60 TCR-sequenced participants, respectively. A total of approximately 250 trial participants underwent TCR sequencing, of whom about 200 had received two doses of AZD1222 and some 25 had received two doses of the MenACWY control vaccine.

From its cysteine to its phenylalanine, the CDR3 spans 11 amino acids. The kept DNA is CDR3 alone, 33 bases in frame from the first base. V loses 1 base, J loses 11 bases, and the germline ends lie 8 bases apart. CDR1 and CDR2 are read off the germline V gene as LGHNA and YNFKEQ. Concerning this clone: No cognate antigen has been identified for it. No base quality information exists; no much larger clone differs at one position.

The paper's findings and limits, for the study overall: The 56-69-year group was small, and its depth increase did not reach significance, likely because of low power. Because no day 14 peak-response samples were available, the repertoires could be characterized only after the peak T cell response. Participants were mostly white British, with more females than males. The authors suggested clonal diversity may have been underestimated. Conclusions about previously exposed vaccinees are limited, since just a handful of AZD1222 recipients were seropositive for SARS-CoV-2 at baseline. Vaccine-associated CD4 TCRs spanned the whole spike protein, with dominant responses in regions 160-218 and 743-854. Nearly half of unique spike-specific TCRs reportedly recognized epitopes outside regions mutated in the B.1.351 and B.1.1.7 variants. After two AZD1222 doses, spike-specific TCR breadth and depth were significantly higher than at day 0 and than in MenACWY recipients.

The CDR3 regions of human TCRbeta chains were analyzed by immunosequencing. The paper's processing steps were these. TCRs in the repertoires were compared against a reference library of SARS-CoV-2-specific TCRs that had been generated with the MIRA antigen-specificity platform. Breadth was defined as the fraction of unique TCRs that were SARS-CoV-2-associated. Depth was defined as the fraction of total T cells that were SARS-CoV-2-associated. Using the MIRA data, each spike-specific TCR was assigned both to the spike region to which the TCR was reactive and to a CD4 or CD8 class. Log10-transformed breadth and depth values were compared by one-way ANOVA with Sidak's multiple comparisons tests. Here the immuneACCESS table is served through TCRdb, limited to in-frame sequences with V and J called. Missing clones are a known gap in these copies; in checked studies unresolved V genes cover under half, and the rest lacks a known reason. V, J and clone size derive from that table, while D and trimming were established from the DNA sequence. The sample yields over 100,000 clones; approximately 88% were counted once. The top ten constitute roughly 6.5% of the sample.

This specimen's time point label, interpreted: baseline before first vaccination. Vaccinee samples were obtained from the UK trials COV001 and COV002, which included a single-blind randomized controlled phase 2/3 trial of AZD1222 (ChAdOx1 nCoV-19) in healthy adults. Trial participant PBMC samples were collected at day 0 and day 28 after the second dose for TCRbeta chain sequencing. The rearranged chain carries TRBV4-2 and TRBJ1-1, with an unclear D gene assignment. This receptor was taken from an adult in good health. The sequences come from peripheral blood, collected on day 0 of AZD1222 vaccination. The bases are TGTGCCAGCAGCCAAGCTCGGGAGGCTTTCTTT. The translation is CASSQAREAFF.